The sequence of this TCR beta chain was determined in a study of tumor-infiltrating lymphocytes in primary liver carcinoma. To note about this clonotype: A much more abundant neighbour one base away suggests this may be a read error.

Total RNA (roughly 0.45 ug) served as template for TCR beta cDNA synthesis primed by a constant-region primer. Libraries for TCR beta were built through three nested multiplex PCR rounds, which together made up a slightly modified ARM-PCR procedure. Use of TRBV1-TRBV30 forward primers with a C-beta reverse primer characterized the first two PCR rounds, which lasted around 11 cycles each. TCRdb redid the calling of the multiplex PCR reads with MiXCR, one entry per CDR3 protein. The sample gives approximately 47,000 distinct CDR3 sequences, about 70% of which show up once; about 30% is in the top ten. Germline V gives CDR1 SEHNR, CDR2 FQNEAQ (reference sequence). The CDR3 is 12 amino acids. Trimming stripped 5 bases from V and 9 bases from J, with 13 bases between. Co-extraction of both nucleic acids (RNA and DNA) used 20-30 mg of unsorted bulk tissue.

The TCR comes from a man aged 40-49 years with primary liver carcinoma and hepatitis B virus infection. Sequencing was carried out using liver tumor tissue from sampling region 3. This sample's subset: tumor region T3, left-lateral pole. The chain links TRBV7-9 to TRBJ1-1; D unclear. The CDR3 DNA reads as TGTGCCAGCAGCCGAGACTTTCTCCAAGCTTTCTTT. It encodes CASSRDFLQAFF. The full variable domain, completed using reference TRBV7-9 and TRBJ1-1, is DTGVSQNPRHKITKRGQNVTFRCDPISEHNRLYWYRQTLGQGPEFLTYFQNEAQLEKSRLLSDRFSAERPKGSFSTLEIQRTEQGDSAMYLCASSRDFLQAFFGQGTRLTVV.